Listed here are 32 T cell receptor beta chains from one sample, sequenced in a study of cytomegalovirus exposure and HLA in healthy donors. PCR amplification relied on 60 Vbeta primers (plus 13 Jbeta primers). The table came from immunoSEQ multiplex PCR; TCRdb's copy has only in-frame clones and leaves some out. The data hold tens of thousands of clones, with about 80% observed a single time. The sample consisted of PBMCs. The receptors originated from a female donor in good health and CMV-seronegative.

This sequence joins TRBV6-5 and TRBJ2-5, with D possibly matching TRBD2 (6 bases). The CDR3 loop spans 15 amino acids. Trimming removed 5 bases at V and 2 bases at J, with 15 bases between. CDR1 is MNHEY, CDR2 SVGAGI, per germline. CDR3 sequence reads: CASSRGLLSQETQYF. CDR3 DNA: TGTGCCAGCAGTCGGGGACTCTTATCACAAGAGACCCAGTACTTC.

The V gene is TRBV5-4, the J gene TRBJ2-7, with TRBD2 matching 8 bases. The germline gives CDR1 SGHNT, CDR2 YYREEE (reference sequence). Losses at the gene ends were 4 bases for V and 2 bases for J; bases not matched to a gene: 5. The CDR3 consists of 14 residues. CDR3 DNA sequence: TGTGCCAGCAGCCCGGGAGGGGGGGCCTACGAGCAGTACTTC. Protein sequence: CASSPGGGAYEQYF.

The chain recombines TRBV6-5 with TRBJ2-7, with a weak D call TRBD2 (5 bases). CDR1 is MNHEY and CDR2 is SVGAGI in the germline V gene. The CDR3 runs to 12 residues. V lost 2 bases, J lost 3 bases, and 5 bases lay in between. The CDR3 sequence is CASSYEGYEQYF. CDR3 bases: TGTGCCAGCAGTTACGAGGGCTACGAGCAGTACTTC.

This chain connects TRBV10-3 to TRBJ1-2, with D perhaps matching TRBD1 (6 bases). The CDR3 is 16 residues long. The ends were cut back, 2 bases at V and 4 bases at J, with 17 bases in the middle. The germline V gene has CDR1 ENHRY and CDR2 SYGVKD. This CDR3 is CAISEISGQITYGYTF. DNA for the CDR3: TGTGCCATCAGTGAGATCTCCGGACAGATAACCTATGGCTACACCTTC.

V gene TRBV11-1 combines with J gene TRBJ1-1, with D perhaps TRBD1 (5 bases). CDR1 and CDR2 (germline): SGHAT, FQDESV (reference sequence). The CDR3 covers 13 residues. With 5 bases removed from V and 8 bases from J, the gap between germline ends came to 15 bases. The chain's CDR3 is CASSRTQGREAFF. CDR3 bases: TGTGCCAGCAGCCGAACCCAGGGCCGAGAAGCTTTCTTT.

The CDR3 sequence: CASSLSPASEGTQYF. The CDR3, as DNA: TGTGCCAGCAGCTTAAGCCCGGCTAGCGAAGGGACCCAGTACTTC. This chain connects TRBV7-8 to TRBJ2-5, with D perhaps TRBD2 (6 bases). This CDR3 has 15 amino acids. V was trimmed by 2 bases and J by 7 bases, leaving 17 bases between them. Germline V gene lookup returns CDR1 SGHVS and CDR2 FQNEAQ.

V is TRBV9 and J is TRBJ2-7; 12 bases match TRBD2. CDR1 is SGDLS and CDR2 is YYNGEE in the germline V gene. Trimming removed 2 bases from V and 4 bases from J; junction bases left unmatched: 4. CDR3 size: 15 residues. This chain's CDR3 is CASSVSTSGGYEQYF. The CDR3 bases are TGTGCCAGCAGCGTCTCGACTAGCGGGGGATACGAGCAGTACTTC.

The chain uses TRBV5-4 and TRBJ1-3; possibly TRBD1 for D (5 bases). This CDR3 has 15 residues. Trimming cost V 4 bases and J 0 bases, with 11 bases left between them. CDR1 is SGHNT, CDR2 YYREEE, per germline (reference sequence). CDR3 in amino acids: CASSRDSFSGNTIYF. The CDR3 DNA reads as TGTGCCAGCAGCCGGGACTCCTTCTCTGGAAACACCATATATTTT.

The chain is built from TRBV2 and TRBJ2-2; 7 nucleotides line up with TRBD1. The CDR3 length is 15 residues. Germline V lookup: CDR1 SNHLY, CDR2 FYNNEI. V dropped 2 bases and J dropped 0; count of bases not matched to a gene: 0. For the CDR3, the DNA is TGTGCCAGCAGTGAACAGGGGGCGAACACCGGGGAGCTGTTTTTT. Protein product: CASSEQGANTGELFF.

This clone turned up a few times. The chain links TRBV5-6 to TRBJ2-5; D is possibly TRBD2 (5 bases). Germline CDR1 reads SGHDT; CDR2 reads YYEEEE. This CDR3 is built from 14 residues. Deletions cut 2 bases from V and 1 base from J, with 9 bases between. The CDR3 coding sequence is TGTGCCAGCAGCTTTGGAGCGGCCCAAGAGACCCAGTACTTC. The encoded protein is CASSFGAAQETQYF.

The gene calls are TRBV2 and TRBJ1-2, with 7 bases aligning to TRBD1. After removal of 2 bases from V and 2 bases from J, the junction contained 11 bases not matched to a gene. Germline V lookup: CDR1 SNHLY, CDR2 FYNNEI. The CDR3 contains 17 residues. The CDR3 is CASSERTGYTGNYGYTF. The CDR3 DNA follows: TGTGCCAGCAGTGAAAGGACAGGCTATACGGGGAACTATGGCTACACCTTC.

The rearrangement joins TRBV7-9 to TRBJ1-3; D perhaps matches TRBD1 (5 bases). The CDR3 sequence is 13 residues long. Trimming stripped 1 base from V and 14 bases from J, with 15 bases between. CDR1 SEHNR and CDR2 FQNEAQ come from the germline V gene (reference sequence). CDR3 loop: CASSLGQPASLYF. The CDR3 DNA follows: TGTGCCAGCAGCTTAGGACAGCCCGCTTCGCTATATTTT. The full variable domain, its missing parts supplied by reference TRBV7-9 and TRBJ1-3, is DTGVSQNPRHKITKRGQNVTFRCDPISEHNRLYWYRQTLGQGPEFLTYFQNEAQLEKSRLLSDRFSAERPKGSFSTLEIQRTEQGDSAMYLCASSLGQPASLYFGEGSWLTVV.

The J gene is TRBJ1-4, the V gene TRBV13; the match to TRBD1 covers 8 bases. The junction had 16 bases not matched to a gene; V was cut back by 5 bases and J by 2 bases. Germline CDR1 is PRHDT and CDR2 is FYEKMQ (reference sequence). The CDR3 covers 19 residues. This CDR3 is CASSANGAGGELTNEKLFF. The CDR3 bases are TGTGCCAGCAGCGCTAACGGGGCAGGGGGCGAGCTGACTAATGAAAAACTGTTTTTT.

This clone was seen a handful of times. CDR3 coding DNA: TGTGCCAGTAGCGACAGGGCCGGTCAGCCCCAGCATTTT. It codes for CASSDRAGQPQHF. The chain is built from TRBV19 and TRBJ1-5; 7 nucleotides line up with TRBD1. In germline, CDR1 is LNHDA, CDR2 SQIVND (reference sequence). This CDR3 has 13 amino acids. V gave up 6 bases and J gave up 6 bases; unmatched junction bases: 5.

The chain uses TRBV7-9 and TRBJ1-2; the D is unclear. CDR1 is SEHNR, CDR2 FQNEAQ, per germline (reference sequence). The CDR3 is 11 residues long. The V end was cut by 2 bases, the J end by 11 bases, with 9 bases between. The CDR3 DNA sequence: TGTGCCAGCAGCTTAATGAAGAGGTACACCTTC. Amino acids: CASSLMKRYTF.

In nucleotides, the CDR3 is TGTGCCAGCAGCTTAGGGGGGACAGGCAACACCGGGGAGCTGTTTTTT. This gives the protein CASSLGGTGNTGELFF. V usage is TRBV7-9 and J usage is TRBJ2-2; 8 bases map to TRBD1. After removal of 1 base from V and 2 bases from J, the junction contained 3 bases not matched to a gene. Germline CDR1 reads SEHNR; CDR2 reads FQNEAQ (reference sequence). This CDR3 spans 16 amino acids.

The chain couples TRBV6-5 to TRBJ2-1; 9 bases line up with TRBD1. Unmatched junction bases numbered 7, after V lost 5 bases and J lost 8 bases. Germline values: CDR1 MNHEY, CDR2 SVGAGI. The CDR3 covers 14 residues. CDR3 in amino acids: CASSRDRVVHEQFF. The CDR3 nucleotides are TGTGCCAGCAGTCGGGACAGGGTCGTCCATGAGCAGTTCTTC.

The gene calls are TRBV9 and TRBJ1-1; TRBD1 is a possible D gene (6 bases). This CDR3 region has 17 residues. The V end lost 0 bases, the J end lost 1 base, and 16 bases lay between the germline ends. Germline V gene lookup returns CDR1 SGDLS and CDR2 YYNGEE. CDR3 in DNA: TGTGCCAGCAGCGTAGGGGGACAAGAGCCTAGGAACACTGAAGCTTTCTTT. It translates to CASSVGGQEPRNTEAFF.

This clone came up once. The V call is TRBV28, the J call TRBJ2-1, with TRBD1 identical over 8 bases. The V gene end was trimmed by 7 bases and the J gene end by 10 bases; junction bases not matched to a gene: 3. Germline lookup yields CDR1 MDHEN and CDR2 SYDVKM. This CDR3 has 11 amino acids. The CDR3 DNA is TGTGCCAGCATAGCAGGGGGCGAGCAGTTCTTC. The encoded protein is CASIAGGEQFF.

The V gene is TRBV28, the J gene TRBJ2-7; maybe TRBD1 (6 bases). Trimming took off 6 bases at V and 9 bases at J, with 21 bases between the two ends. The germline CDR1 and CDR2 sequences are MDHEN and SYDVKM. The CDR3 is made up of 14 amino acids. For the CDR3, the DNA is TGTGCCAGCAGAGAGGGGACACCGCCTATGGGGCAGTACTTC. Its protein product is CASREGTPPMGQYF.

J is TRBJ1-2 and V is TRBV5-1; D might be TRBD1 (5 bases). Trimming removed 0 bases from V and 8 bases from J, with 11 bases in between. The CDR3 extends over 13 amino acids. Germline lookup yields CDR1 SGHRS and CDR2 YFSETQ. In nucleotides, the CDR3 is TGCGCCAGCAGCTTGGAAGGGACTGGGGGCTACACCTTC. The encoded protein is CASSLEGTGGYTF. Supplemented by reference TRBV5-1 and TRBJ1-2, the full variable domain reads KAGVTQTPRYLIKTRGQQVTLSCSPISGHRSVSWYQQTPGQGLQFLFEYFSETQRNKGNFPGRFSGRQFSNSRSEMNVSTLELGDSALYLCASSLEGTGGYTFGSGTRLTVV.

This clone was counted once. The gene calls are TRBV28 and TRBJ1-2, with D maybe TRBD1 (5 bases). The CDR3 extends over 12 amino acids. Trimming removed 2 bases at V and 6 bases at J, with 7 bases between. Per the germline V gene, CDR1 is MDHEN and CDR2 is SYDVKM. In DNA form, the CDR3 reads TGTGCCAGCAGTTTAGTAGGGGATGGCTACACCTTC. This sequence encodes CASSLVGDGYTF.

The V and J genes are TRBV10-3 and TRBJ2-6; D unclear. The germline V and J ends were trimmed by 6 bases and 0 bases, with 12 bases remaining between them. The CDR3 loop spans 16 amino acids. The germline CDR1 and CDR2 sequences are ENHRY and SYGVKD. CDR3 DNA sequence: TGTGCCATCAGGGAAGACACTTACTCTGGGGCCAACGTCCTGACTTTC. Protein product: CAIREDTYSGANVLTF.

This chain connects TRBV6-5 to TRBJ1-6; D remains unclear. Germline V gene lookup returns CDR1 MNHEY and CDR2 SVGAGI. V was cut by 5 bases and J by 10 bases, with 9 bases left in between. The CDR3 is made up of 12 amino acids. The CDR3 sequence: CASSNDGSPLHF. The CDR3 DNA reads TGTGCCAGCAGTAACGACGGGTCACCCCTCCACTTT.

This clone was observed a handful of times. The V and J genes are TRBV10-1 and TRBJ1-1; a possible D gene is TRBD1 (6 bases). This CDR3 has 15 amino acids. Per germline, CDR1 WNHNN and CDR2 SYGVQD (reference sequence). V shed 7 bases and J shed 1 base, with 16 bases lying between them. The CDR3 nucleotides read TGCGCCAGCACCTCGACCGGGACACCGAACACTGAAGCTTTCTTT. Encoded protein: CASTSTGTPNTEAFF.

The rearrangement joins TRBV5-4 to TRBJ1-4, with 7 bases matching TRBD1. CDR3 length: 17 amino acids. With V trimmed by 3 bases and J by 8 bases, 16 bases remained unmatched. Germline V gives CDR1 SGHNT, CDR2 YYREEE (reference sequence). The CDR3 bases are TGTGCCAGCAGCTCAACAGGGGCCCTCCCAGGAGGAGAAAAACTGTTTTTT. It translates to CASSSTGALPGGEKLFF.

V gene TRBV9 combines with J gene TRBJ2-7, with D possibly being TRBD2 (6 bases). The V gene lost 0 bases and the J gene lost 5 bases, with 15 bases spanning the gap. Germline CDR1 reads SGDLS; CDR2 reads YYNGEE. The CDR3 loop spans 15 amino acids. CDR3 protein: CASSVGRGGGDEQYF. The CDR3 nucleotides are TGTGCCAGCAGCGTAGGGAGGGGCGGTGGGGACGAGCAGTACTTC.

The chain employs TRBV28 and TRBJ2-3; 15 bases agree with TRBD2. The CDR3 covers 19 residues. The germline V gene has CDR1 MDHEN and CDR2 SYDVKM. Trimming took 3 bases from V and 3 from J; bases not matched to a gene: 10. The CDR3 region is CASSFSPGTSGGWTDTQYF. The DNA for the CDR3 is TGTGCCAGCAGTTTCAGTCCCGGGACTAGCGGGGGGTGGACAGATACGCAGTATTTT.

The J gene is TRBJ2-3, the V gene TRBV7-8, with D perhaps matching TRBD2 (6 bases). The germline V gene encodes CDR1 SGHVS and CDR2 FQNEAQ. V lost 5 bases to trimming and J lost 3 bases, with 15 bases between them. The CDR3 contains 15 residues. CDR3 region: CASSPAGKGTDTQYF. The CDR3, as DNA: TGTGCCAGCAGCCCCGCGGGAAAAGGGACAGATACGCAGTATTTT.

The rearrangement joins TRBV10-1 to TRBJ2-7; D unclear. The CDR3 extends over 12 amino acids. V gave up 2 bases and J gave up 3 bases, with 5 bases separating them. The germline V gene has CDR1 WNHNN and CDR2 SYGVQD (reference sequence). The CDR3 DNA follows: TGCGCCAGCAGTGAGGGCAGCTACGAGCAGTACTTC. Translating it yields CASSEGSYEQYF.

V usage is TRBV29-1 and J usage is TRBJ2-3; TRBD2 aligns across 10 bases. The CDR3 totals 18 residues. Trimming at V came to 3 bases and at J to 0 bases, leaving 12 bases not matched to a gene. Germline V gene data show CDR1 as SQVTM and CDR2 as ANQGSEA. CDR3 bases: TGCAGCGTTGAGGGGCTAGCGGGAGCGAGGGGGAGCACAGATACGCAGTATTTT. Translation gives CSVEGLAGARGSTDTQYF.

This chain joins TRBV19 and TRBJ2-3, with D unclear. Germline CDR1 and CDR2: LNHDA and SQIVND (reference sequence). The CDR3 extends over 14 amino acids. Trimming removed 3 bases at V and 0 bases at J, with 7 bases between. The CDR3 here is CASSMGSSTDTQYF. CDR3 in DNA: TGTGCCAGTAGTATGGGCAGCAGCACAGATACGCAGTATTTT.